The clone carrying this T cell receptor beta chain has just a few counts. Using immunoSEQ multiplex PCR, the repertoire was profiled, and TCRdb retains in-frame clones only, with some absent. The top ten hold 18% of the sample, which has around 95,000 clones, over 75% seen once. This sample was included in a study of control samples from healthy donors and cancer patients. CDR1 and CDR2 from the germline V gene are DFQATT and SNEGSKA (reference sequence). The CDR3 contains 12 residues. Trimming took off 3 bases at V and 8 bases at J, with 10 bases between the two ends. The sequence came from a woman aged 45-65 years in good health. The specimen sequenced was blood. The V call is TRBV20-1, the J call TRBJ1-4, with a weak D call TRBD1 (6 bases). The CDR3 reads CSASWQGEKLFF. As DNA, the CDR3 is TGCAGTGCTAGTTGGCAGGGGGAAAAACTGTTTTTT.